Listed below are T cell receptor beta chains from one sample, sequenced in a study of T cell responses to AZD1222 COVID-19 vaccine. The protocol was immunoSEQ multiplex PCR, while the TCRdb copy is restricted to in-frame clones and leaves out a portion. This sample carries about 120,000 clones, roughly nine tenths of them seen once, and the ten largest clones take approximately 28%. The sample was peripheral blood, taken on day 0 of AZD1222 vaccination. The source is an adult in good health. Both conserved end residues are part of each CDR3. The D gene is left open where the match is weak. Size values are once, few and many counts, or a class for expanded clones, and some rows have none.

clone_size j_call d_call v_call cdr3_nt cdr3_aa
- TRBJ1-4 - TRBV5-1 TGCGCCAGCAGCTTGAACCCGGTTGGGACTAATGAAAAACTGTTTTTT CASSLNPVGTNEKLFF
- TRBJ1-5 - TRBV6-5 TGTGCCAGCAGTAAGAGTAGCAATCAGCCCCAGCATTTT CASSKSSNQPQHF
- TRBJ2-1 - TRBV9 TGTGCCAGCAGCCCGAGCGGAGCCCGGCAGTTCTTC CASSPSGARQFF
- TRBJ2-2 TRBD1 TRBV6-6 TGTGCCAGCAGTTACACCCAACAGGGGCTGCACGGGGAGCTGTTTTTT CASSYTQQGLHGELFF
- TRBJ1-5 - TRBV15 TGTGCCACCAGCAGAGATCGTGGGGTTAACTATCAGCCCCAGCATTTT CATSRDRGVNYQPQHF
- TRBJ1-1 - TRBV29-1 TGCAGCGTTGGTTGGGTGGGAGGCGTTAACACTGAAGCTTTCTTT CSVGWVGGVNTEAFF
once TRBJ2-3 TRBD2 TRBV3-1/TRBV3-2 TGTGCCAGCAGCCAAGACGGGACTAGCGGGGGCACAGATACGCAGTATTTT CASSQDGTSGGTDTQYF
- TRBJ2-5 - TRBV28 TGTGCCAGCGGTAAGGACCAAGAGACCCAGTACTTC CASGKDQETQYF
- TRBJ1-1 - TRBV29-1 TGCAGCGTTGATGAGGTTGGGAACACTGAAGCTTTCTTT CSVDEVGNTEAFF
- TRBJ2-4 TRBD1 TRBV11-3 TGTGCCAGCAGCCATTGGGACAGCAAAAACATTCAGTACTTC CASSHWDSKNIQYF
- TRBJ2-2 - TRBV11-1 TGTGCCAGCAGTTCCTCCGGGACGCAAAGGACCGGGGAGCTGTTTTTT CASSSSGTQRTGELFF
- TRBJ2-1 - TRBV9 TGTGCCAGCAGCGTACAGGGAGCCTACAATGAGCAGTTCTTC CASSVQGAYNEQFF
- TRBJ1-6 TRBD1 TRBV19 TGTGCCAGTAGTATCTCTAGGGACAGGGGAAATTCACCCCTCCACTTT CASSISRDRGNSPLHF
- TRBJ2-1 - TRBV5-5 TGTGCCAGCAGCTTCCTAGGGAGGAATGAGCAGTTCTTC CASSFLGRNEQFF
- TRBJ2-7 - TRBV9 TGTGCCAGCAGCCCCCGGACAGAAACCTACGAGCAGTACTTC CASSPRTETYEQYF
- TRBJ2-3 TRBD2 TRBV4-3 TGCGCCAGCAGCCAAGACCCCCCCGGGCGGGGGAGCACAGATACGCAGTATTTT CASSQDPPGRGSTDTQYF
once TRBJ2-4 TRBD1 TRBV7-2 TGTGCCAGCAGCTTACGACAGGGCCCCAAAAACATTCAGTACTTC CASSLRQGPKNIQYF
- TRBJ2-7 - TRBV6-5 TGTGCCAGCAGTTACTCGGGGCCCTACGAGCAGTACTTC CASSYSGPYEQYF
- TRBJ2-2 TRBD2 TRBV5-6 TGTGCCAGCAGCGCAGGACTAGCGGGAGACACCGGGGAGCTGTTTTTT CASSAGLAGDTGELFF
once TRBJ2-7 TRBD1 TRBV5-1 TGCGCCAGCAGCCTCTCCGGGACAGAACCCTACGAGCAGTACTTC CASSLSGTEPYEQYF
- TRBJ2-5 TRBD1 TRBV3-1/TRBV3-2 TGTGCCAGCAGCGCCGGGACAGGGGGCGCGGAGACCCAGTACTTC CASSAGTGGAETQYF
- TRBJ1-6 - TRBV23-1 TGCGCCAGCAGTCAATATAGGACCACGGAACGTTCACCCCTCCACTTT CASSQYRTTERSPLHF
- TRBJ2-7 - TRBV5-1 TGCGCCAGCAGCTTGGTTGGGTCGGCCTACGAGCAGTACTTC CASSLVGSAYEQYF
- TRBJ1-1 TRBD1 TRBV7-9 TGTGCCAGCAGCTCCGACAGGGGTGGGGGGAACACTGAAGCTTTCTTT CASSSDRGGGNTEAFF
once TRBJ2-4 - TRBV5-1 TGCGCCAGCAGCTTGGAGGGATCACCTTTAGCCAAAAACATTCAGTACTTC CASSLEGSPLAKNIQYF
- TRBJ2-3 - TRBV2 TGTGCCAGCAGGGGAGGTTGGGGCCCCCCCACAGATACGCAGTATTTT CASRGGWGPPTDTQYF
once TRBJ2-3 - TRBV7-9 TGTGCCAGCAGCTCCAAGGCAGATACGCAGTATTTT CASSSKADTQYF
- TRBJ2-5 - TRBV7-3 TGTGCCAGCAGCTTCGGGGGCTCAGGAGAGACCCAGTACTTC CASSFGGSGETQYF
- TRBJ1-6 - TRBV4-1 TGCGCCAGCAGCCAAGGACAAGAAGGTTCACCCCTCCACTTT CASSQGQEGSPLHF
- TRBJ2-5 - TRBV2 TGTGCCAGCAGTGATGGCAGGGCCAGCGAGACCCAGTACTTC CASSDGRASETQYF
- TRBJ2-7 TRBD2 TRBV5-1 TGCGCCAGCAGCCTGGGACTAGCGGGAGGGGTAGGAGAGCAGTACTTC CASSLGLAGGVGEQYF
- TRBJ2-3 TRBD2 TRBV7-9 TGTGCCAGCAGCTTAGGGGTTGTCCCCGAACTAGCGGGGTTGCAGTATTTT CASSLGVVPELAGLQYF
- TRBJ1-4 - TRBV6-5 TGTGCCAGCAGCCTCCCCGAAGGACAGAATGAAAAACTGTTTTTT CASSLPEGQNEKLFF
- TRBJ2-5 - TRBV3-1/TRBV3-2 TGTGCCAGCAGCCAGGAGATGGAGACCCAGTACTTC CASSQEMETQYF
- TRBJ2-1 - TRBV11-2 TGTGCCAGCACCAAGAGGGGCGGGTCTTTGGGCTACAATGAGCAGTTCTTC CASTKRGGSLGYNEQFF
- TRBJ1-1 - TRBV11-3 TGTGCCAGCAGCTTAGGACGAGAGAACACTGAAGCTTTCTTT CASSLGRENTEAFF
- TRBJ2-3 TRBD2 TRBV19 TGTGCCAGTAGTCCCGGGGGGGCAGATACGCAGTATTTT CASSPGGADTQYF
- TRBJ2-5 TRBD2 TRBV7-9 TGTGCCAGCAGCTTAGGACTAGCGGAACAAGAGACCCAGTACTTC CASSLGLAEQETQYF
few TRBJ2-7 TRBD1 TRBV7-7 TGTGCCAGCAGCTTACACCCGACAGGGTCCTACGAGCAGTACTTC CASSLHPTGSYEQYF
- TRBJ1-1 - TRBV18 TGTGCCAGCTCACCATCGGGAGGGAACACTGAAGCTTTCTTT CASSPSGGNTEAFF
- TRBJ1-5 TRBD1 TRBV2 TGTGCCAGCAGACATAGACAGGGAGGGACGAGCAATCAGCCCCAGCATTTT CASRHRQGGTSNQPQHF
- TRBJ1-1 TRBD1 TRBV7-6 TGTGCCAGCAGCTTACCAGGGGGGCGGGACACTGAAGCTTTCTTT CASSLPGGRDTEAFF